Presented here are 22 T cell receptor beta chains from one specimen sequenced in a study of blood T cells in healthy people across ages. It was with a sample-barcoded 5' primer and a J-beta primer mix that a second PCR of about 7 to 12 cycles was run. In TCRdb, the 5' RACE reads were re-called with MiXCR into one record per CDR3 protein. The profile shows around 1,100,000 distinct CDR3 sequences, about two fifths of them singletons. The sequenced material came from blood. These receptors were taken from a man aged 18-30 years in good health.

The chain joins TRBV7-9 to TRBJ1-2; D uncertain. CDR1 and CDR2 (germline): SEHNR, FQNEAQ (reference sequence). The CDR3 has 14 amino acids. V was cut by 5 bases and J by 2 bases, with 12 bases left in between. Here the CDR3 reads CASSPVGRNYGYTF. CDR3 nucleotides: TGTGCCAGCAGCCCCGTAGGCAGGAACTATGGCTACACCTTC. Based on the CDR3 plus reference TRBV7-9 and TRBJ1-2, the full variable domain is DTGVSQNPRHKITKRGQNVTFRCDPISEHNRLYWYRQTLGQGPEFLTYFQNEAQLEKSRLLSDRFSAERPKGSFSTLEIQRTEQGDSAMYLCASSPVGRNYGYTFGSGTRLTVV.

J is TRBJ1-2 and V is TRBV12-3 or TRBV12-4, with D uncertain. V lost 3 bases and J 4 bases, leaving 6 bases between the germline ends. The CDR3 extends over 12 amino acids. Here the CDR3 DNA reads TGTGCCAGCAGTTTCCAATCCTATGGCTACACCTTC. It encodes CASSFQSYGYTF.

The table lists this clonotype with a few counts. V is TRBV6-1 and J is TRBJ1-2; D gene ambiguous. CDR1 and CDR2 (germline): MNHNS, SASEGT. The V end lost 6 bases, the J end lost 7 bases, and 15 bases lay between the germline ends. The CDR3 contains 13 residues. CDR3 in DNA: TGTGCCAGCAGAGCCCTCCCGCGCGGTGGCTACACCTTC. Its translation: CASRALPRGGYTF.

The chain is built from TRBV29-1 and TRBJ1-4; D might be TRBD1 (5 bases). Germline CDR1 and CDR2: SQVTM and ANQGSEA. The CDR3 has 12 residues. Trimming took off 7 bases at V and 5 bases at J, with 11 bases between the two ends. The CDR3 sequence: CSAGRLNEKLFF. The CDR3 coding sequence is TGCAGCGCGGGACGGCTCAATGAAAAACTGTTTTTT.

The J gene is TRBJ1-5, the V gene TRBV27; 9 positions agree with TRBD1. Germline V gene sequence: CDR1 MNHEY, CDR2 SMNVEV (reference sequence). The CDR3 loop spans 15 amino acids. Unmatched junction bases numbered 9, after V lost 5 bases and J lost 7 bases. The CDR3: CASSIGTGHGQPQHF. The CDR3 DNA reads as TGTGCCAGCAGTATCGGGACAGGGCATGGGCAGCCCCAGCATTTT.

As for this clonotype: At one boundary the junction diverges from the germline segment, which might be a read error. The chain carries TRBV12-3 or TRBV12-4 and TRBJ2-2, with a weak D call TRBD2 (7 bases). The length of the CDR3 is 15 residues. The CDR3 protein is CAGSFMRGGSGELFF. The CDR3 DNA follows: TGTGCCGGCAGTTTTATGAGGGGGGGTTCCGGGGAGCTGTTTTTT.

The chain links TRBV10-3 to TRBJ1-2; D is unclear. CDR1 is ENHRY and CDR2 is SYGVKD in the germline V gene. Trimming pared 3 bases from V and 8 bases from J, leaving 13 bases between. CDR3 length: 13 amino acids. The CDR3 sequence: CAISEMKGWGYTF. The CDR3 region has the DNA TGTGCCATCAGTGAAATGAAGGGTTGGGGCTACACCTTC.

V usage is TRBV10-3 and J usage is TRBJ2-5; tentatively, D is TRBD2 (6 bases). The germline gives CDR1 ENHRY, CDR2 SYGVKD. The CDR3 is 14 residues long. V was pared by 3 bases and J by 2 bases, with 10 bases between. CDR3 protein: CAISDHGGQETQYF. As DNA, the CDR3 is TGTGCCATCAGTGATCACGGGGGACAAGAGACCCAGTACTTC.

The gene calls are TRBV14 and TRBJ2-2; D uncertain. In germline, CDR1 is SGHDN, CDR2 FVKESK. CDR3 length: 13 amino acids. Trimming took off 4 bases at V and 6 bases at J, with 9 bases between the two ends. CDR3: CASSRGSAGELFF. CDR3 coding DNA: TGTGCCAGCAGCCGTGGGTCCGCCGGGGAGCTGTTTTTT.

This clonotype was seen once. The V call is TRBV9, the J call TRBJ1-1; 7 positions match TRBD1. The V gene end was trimmed by 0 bases and the J gene end by 1 base; junction bases not matched to a gene: 6. The CDR3 consists of 16 residues. CDR1 SGDLS and CDR2 YYNGEE come from the germline V gene. CDR3 nucleotides: TGTGCCAGCAGCGTAGCTCCAGGGGGGGGGAACACTGAAGCTTTCTTT. Protein product: CASSVAPGGGNTEAFF.

This clonotype has more than one count but fewer than ten. The J gene is TRBJ2-7, the V gene TRBV6-2 or TRBV6-3; D remains ambiguous. Trimming shortened V by 4 bases and J by 2 bases, and 6 bases separated the two germline ends. The CDR3 is 12 amino acids. Germline CDR1 reads MNHEY; CDR2 reads SVGEGT. DNA for the CDR3: TGTGCCAGCAGTTCTGTGACCTACGAGCAGTACTTC. Amino acid sequence: CASSSVTYEQYF.

The CDR3 protein is CSQDRDFSYNEQYF. The DNA of the CDR3 is TGCAGTCAAGACAGGGACTTCTCCTACAATGAACAGTACTTC. The J gene is TRBJ2-7, the V gene TRBV20-1; perhaps TRBD1 as D (7 bases). The V and J ends lost 8 bases and 10 bases respectively, with 27 bases between them. Per the germline V gene, CDR1 is DFQATT and CDR2 is SNEGSKA (reference sequence). The CDR3 spans 14 residues.

This rearrangement joins TRBV20-1 to TRBJ1-1; possible D gene TRBD1, 6 bases. Germline V gene sequence: CDR1 DFQATT, CDR2 SNEGSKA (reference sequence). The CDR3 length is 11 residues. V was cut by 3 bases and J by 9 bases, with 11 bases left in between. CDR3 DNA: TGCAGTGCTAGTCCACAGGGCCAAGCTTTCTTT. Residues: CSASPQGQAFF.

The rearrangement joins TRBV27 to TRBJ1-4; D gene uncertain. V was pared by 6 bases and J by 8 bases, with 16 bases between. Per the germline V gene, CDR1 is MNHEY and CDR2 is SMNVEV (reference sequence). The CDR3 is 14 amino acids. As DNA, the CDR3 is TGTGCCAGCAGGAGGTGGGGTTTAGGGGAAAAACTGTTTTTT. This gives the protein CASRRWGLGEKLFF.

The chain employs TRBV21-1 and TRBJ1-5. TRBV21-1 is a pseudogene locus. The length of the CDR3 is 14 residues. In DNA, the CDR3 is TGTGCCAGCAGCAAAGCCACAGCTCATCAGCCCCAGCATTTT. It codes for CASSKATAHQPQHF.

The chain links TRBV20-1 to TRBJ2-7, with D possibly being TRBD1 or TRBD2 (5 bases each). The CDR3 runs 14 residues. V was clipped by 8 bases and J by 3 bases, with 20 bases between them. Germline V gene lookup returns CDR1 DFQATT and CDR2 SNEGSKA (reference sequence). CDR3 bases: TGCAGTATTCCGGGGCCCGGGGAACTCTACGAGCAGTACTTC. Translated: CSIPGPGELYEQYF.

This clonotype was seen more than once but under ten times. The chain links TRBV12-3 or TRBV12-4 to TRBJ1-1; D is ambiguous. The germline V and J ends were trimmed by 3 bases and 2 bases, with 10 bases remaining between them. The length of the CDR3 is 14 residues. The CDR3 region has the DNA TGTGCCAGCAGTTTCGGCGCAGGAAACACTGAAGCTTTCTTT. Translated: CASSFGAGNTEAFF.

The rearrangement links TRBV20-1 to TRBJ2-5, with no clear D. This CDR3 has 12 residues. In germline, CDR1 is DFQATT, CDR2 SNEGSKA (reference sequence). V lost 3 bases and J lost 1, with 6 bases in between. The CDR3 reads CSARVPQETQYF. In DNA form, the CDR3 reads TGCAGTGCTAGGGTGCCCCAAGAGACCCAGTACTTC.

In its sample, this clonotype was seen many times. The chain links TRBV2 to TRBJ2-3, with 8 positions matching TRBD1. The CDR3 length is 15 residues. Germline V gene sequence: CDR1 SNHLY, CDR2 FYNNEI. V lost 6 bases to trimming and J lost 6 bases; unmatched junction nucleotides: 11. The DNA for the CDR3 is TGTGCCAGCAGCGACAGGGGCCCTCCCTGGGATACGCAGTATTTT. Its protein is CASSDRGPPWDTQYF.

A few counts support this clonotype. The chain uses TRBV7-2 and TRBJ1-1, with D unresolved. The germline V gene has CDR1 SGHTA and CDR2 FQGNSA. Between the trimmed V and J ends, which lost 4 bases and 4 bases, there was a span of 16 bases. This CDR3 has 15 residues. CDR3 in amino acids: CASSSVPLWGTEAFF. The DNA for the CDR3 is TGTGCCAGCAGCTCCGTACCTCTTTGGGGCACTGAAGCTTTCTTT. The full variable domain, in which reference TRBV7-2 and TRBJ1-1 provide the parts outside the CDR3, is GAGVSQSPSNKVTEKGKDVELRCDPISGHTALYWYRQSLGQGLEFLIYFQGNSAPDKSGLPSDRFSAERTGGSVSTLTIQRTQQEDSAVYLCASSSVPLWGTEAFFGQGTRLTVV.

V is TRBV20-1 and J is TRBJ2-2; TRBD2 agrees at 8 bases. From germline, CDR1 is DFQATT and CDR2 SNEGSKA (reference sequence). The V segment lost 5 bases and the J segment 2 bases; nucleotides outside the gene matches: 4. This CDR3 is built from 14 residues. CDR3 protein: CSARAGANTGELFF. The CDR3 region has the DNA TGCAGTGCTCGAGCGGGGGCAAACACCGGGGAGCTGTTTTTT.

This clonotype was seen only a few times. V and J are TRBV29-1 and TRBJ2-1, with D tentatively TRBD2 (6 bases). This CDR3 is 14 amino acids long. Germline-derived CDR1 and CDR2 are SQVTM and ANQGSEA. Between the trimmed V and J ends, which lost 3 bases and 8 bases, there was a span of 17 bases. The CDR3 sequence is CSVDGSGGFYEQFF. DNA for the CDR3: TGCAGCGTTGACGGGTCTGGGGGGTTCTATGAGCAGTTCTTC.